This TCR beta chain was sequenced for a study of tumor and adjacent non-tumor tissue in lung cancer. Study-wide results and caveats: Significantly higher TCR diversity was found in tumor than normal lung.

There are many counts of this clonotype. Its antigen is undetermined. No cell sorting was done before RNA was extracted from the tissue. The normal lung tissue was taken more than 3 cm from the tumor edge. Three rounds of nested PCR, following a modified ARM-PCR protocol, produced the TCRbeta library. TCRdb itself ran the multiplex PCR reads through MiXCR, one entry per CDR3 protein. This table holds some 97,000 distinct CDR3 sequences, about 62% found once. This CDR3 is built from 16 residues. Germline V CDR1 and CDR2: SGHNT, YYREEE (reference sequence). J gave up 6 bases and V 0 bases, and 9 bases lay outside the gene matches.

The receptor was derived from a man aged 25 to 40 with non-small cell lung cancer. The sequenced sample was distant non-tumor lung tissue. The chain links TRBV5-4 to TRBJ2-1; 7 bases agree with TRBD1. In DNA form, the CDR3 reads TGTGCCAGCAGCTTGGGATTCGGGACAGCAGGCAATGAGCAGTTCTTC. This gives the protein CASSLGFGTAGNEQFF. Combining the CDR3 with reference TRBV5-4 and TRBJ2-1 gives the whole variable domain ETGVTQSPTHLIKTRGQQVTLRCSSQSGHNTVSWYQQALGQGPQFIFQYYREEENGRGNFPPRFSGLQFPNYSSELNVNALELDDSALYLCASSLGFGTAGNEQFFGPGTRLTVL.